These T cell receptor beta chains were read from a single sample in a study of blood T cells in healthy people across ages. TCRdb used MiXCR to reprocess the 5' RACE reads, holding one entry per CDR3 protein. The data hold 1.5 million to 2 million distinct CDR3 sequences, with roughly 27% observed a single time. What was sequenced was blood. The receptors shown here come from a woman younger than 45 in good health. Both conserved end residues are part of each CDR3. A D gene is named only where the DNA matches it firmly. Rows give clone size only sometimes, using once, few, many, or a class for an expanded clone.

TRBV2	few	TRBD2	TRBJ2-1	TGTGCCAGCAGTGAAGACCGGGCTAGCGGCAACAATGAGCAGTTCTTC	CASSEDRASGNNEQFF
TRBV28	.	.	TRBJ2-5	TGTGCCAGCAACCCGGCACTGGGTGGAGAGACCCAGTACTTC	CASNPALGGETQYF
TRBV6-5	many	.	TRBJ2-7	TGTGCCAGCAGTTACAGGGCGGTCGGGGACTTGCTTGACTACGAGCAGTACTTC	CASSYRAVGDLLDYEQYF
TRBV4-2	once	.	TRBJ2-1	TGTGCCAGCAGCCAAGATTTACGGGGGCCCGAACAGGTGCAGTTCTTC	CASSQDLRGPEQVQFF
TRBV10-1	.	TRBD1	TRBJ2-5	TGCGCCGGCAGTGAGTCGAGGACAGGGCAAGAGACCCAGTACTTC	CAGSESRTGQETQYF
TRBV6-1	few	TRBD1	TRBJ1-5	TGTGCCAGCAGCCGAGACAGGGGTCGCAATCAGCCCCAGCATTTT	CASSRDRGRNQPQHF
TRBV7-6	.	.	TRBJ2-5	TGTGCCAGCAACCCCCCCCGGGACTTAGAGACCCAGTACTTC	CASNPPRDLETQYF
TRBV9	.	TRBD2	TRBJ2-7	TGTGCCAGCAGCAGACTAGCGGGAAGCAACGAGCAGTACTTC	CASSRLAGSNEQYF
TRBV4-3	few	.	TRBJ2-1	TGCGCCGGCAGGGAGGGGGTAGGGGAGCAGTTCTTC	CAGREGVGEQFF
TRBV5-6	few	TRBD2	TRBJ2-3	TGTGCCAGCAGCTTACCGACACTAGCGGGAGTAGCAGATACGCAGTATTTT	CASSLPTLAGVADTQYF
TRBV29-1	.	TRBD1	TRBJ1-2	TGCAGCGTTGCCGGGACAGGGGAGTATGGCTACACCTTC	CSVAGTGEYGYTF
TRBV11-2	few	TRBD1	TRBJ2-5	TGTGCCAGCAGCCCCAGTGGTGACAGGGTGGAGACCCAGTACTTC	CASSPSGDRVETQYF
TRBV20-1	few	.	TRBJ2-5	TGCAGTGCTCGCCCCGGGGGCGCGGAGACCCAGTACTTC	CSARPGGAETQYF
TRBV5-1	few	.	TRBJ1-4	TGCGCCAGCAGCCCCGATAAGACCTCAACTAATGAAAAACTGTTTTTT	CASSPDKTSTNEKLFF
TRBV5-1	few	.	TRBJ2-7	TGCGCCAGCAGCTTGGCCCCGGTGGGGGTCGCGGACGAGCAGTACTTC	CASSLAPVGVADEQYF
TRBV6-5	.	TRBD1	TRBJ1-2	TGTGCCAGCCAGACAGGGGCTGATGGCTACACCTTC	CASQTGADGYTF
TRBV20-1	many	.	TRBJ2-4	TGCAGTGCTCTTGTTCAGGGTTACAACATTCAGTACTTC	CSALVQGYNIQYF
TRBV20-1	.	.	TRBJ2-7	TGCAGTGCTAGAGAAGGCTATCAGAATACCTACGAGCAGTACTTC	CSAREGYQNTYEQYF
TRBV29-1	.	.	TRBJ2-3	TGCAGCGCCTTCAGCACAGATACGCAGTATTTT	CSAFSTDTQYF
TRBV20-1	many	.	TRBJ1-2	TGCAGTGCCGCAGAGCAGAACTATGGCTACACCTTC	CSAAEQNYGYTF
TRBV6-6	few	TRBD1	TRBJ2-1	TGTGCCAGCAGTTATGGGACAGGTCCGGCTAGCTATGAGCAGTTCTTC	CASSYGTGPASYEQFF
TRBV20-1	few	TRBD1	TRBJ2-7	TGCAGTGTCGGGACAGCAAGATACGAGCAGTACTTC	CSVGTARYEQYF
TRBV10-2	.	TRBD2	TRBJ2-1	TGCGCCAGCAGTGAGTTTAGGGCTAGCGGGTTTCCCAAGCAGTTCTTC	CASSEFRASGFPKQFF
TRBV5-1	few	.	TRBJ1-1	TGCGCCAGCAGCTTGGTGGGCCCCACTGAAGCTTTCTTT	CASSLVGPTEAFF
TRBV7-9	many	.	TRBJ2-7	TGTGCCAGCAGCTTTGGGGGCTACGACTACGAGCAGTACTTC	CASSFGGYDYEQYF
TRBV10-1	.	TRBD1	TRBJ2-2	TGCGCCAGCAGCATGGGACAGGGGCCCGGGGAGCTGTTTTTT	CASSMGQGPGELFF
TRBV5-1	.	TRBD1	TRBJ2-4	TGCGCCAGCAGCCCCACATTACTAGGCGACAGGGGGAACAAAAACATTCAGTACTTC	CASSPTLLGDRGNKNIQYF
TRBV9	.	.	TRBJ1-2	TGTGCCAGCAGCCCACTTTATTCCAACTATGGCTACACCTTC	CASSPLYSNYGYTF